These 20 T cell receptor beta chains were sequenced from one sample in a study of blood T cell repertoires in COVID-19 (dated by TCRdb to 2020 to 2022). The library was generated by the immunoSEQ multiplex PCR assay. Drawn from immuneACCESS, this table holds only the in-frame rearrangements with V and J called that TCRdb kept. Clones are partly lost; checked studies trace under half to an unresolved V gene and leave the rest unexplained. This sample holds 30,000 to 45,000 clones; around four fifths were observed only once. The ten largest clonotypes hold about 15% of the sample. The sequenced material came from peripheral blood. These receptors all come from a human donor in a cohort sampled during active COVID-19.

The rearrangement links TRBV12-3 or TRBV12-4 to TRBJ1-2; D is unclear. The V end was cut by 1 base, the J end by 4 bases, with 7 bases between. The CDR3 extends over 13 amino acids. The CDR3 here is CASSLVAAYGYTF. The CDR3 DNA follows: TGTGCCAGCAGTTTAGTAGCAGCCTATGGCTACACCTTC.

This clone turned up a few times. The chain has TRBV3-1 (or the pseudogene TRBV3-2) and TRBJ1-6; no clear D. Germline V lookup: CDR1 LGHDT, CDR2 YNNKEL (reference sequence). The CDR3 covers 14 residues. V was pared by 3 bases and J by 5 bases, with 8 bases between. The CDR3 nucleotides are TGTGCCAGCAGCCAGGGAGCCAATAATTCACCCCTCCACTTT. This gives the protein CASSQGANNSPLHF.

The chain couples TRBV7-9 to TRBJ2-1; tentative D call: TRBD2 (6 bases). The CDR3 is made up of 14 amino acids. Trimming removed 3 bases from V and 7 bases from J, with 13 bases in between. CDR1 is SEHNR, CDR2 FQNEAQ, per germline (reference sequence). The DNA of the CDR3 is TGTGCCAGCAGCTTGGTGGAGGGTCTTAATGAGCAGTTCTTC. Amino acid sequence: CASSLVEGLNEQFF.

This rearrangement joins TRBV6-1 to TRBJ1-3; D is possibly TRBD1 (6 bases). The CDR3 loop spans 15 amino acids. The V end lost 0 bases, the J end lost 4 bases, and 10 bases lay between the germline ends. In germline, CDR1 is MNHNS, CDR2 SASEGT. CDR3 amino acids: CASSEAGAWGNTIYF. The CDR3 coding sequence is TGTGCCAGCAGTGAAGCGGGGGCTTGGGGAAACACCATATATTTT.

This clone was recorded a few times. The V and J genes are TRBV11-2 and TRBJ2-7; 7 bases align to TRBD1. Germline V gene data show CDR1 as SGHAT and CDR2 as FQNNGV. With V trimmed by 5 bases and J by 0 bases, 7 bases remained unmatched. The CDR3 is 15 residues long. The CDR3 coding sequence is TGTGCCAGCAGCAAGACGACAGGGAGCTCCTACGAGCAGTACTTC. This encodes CASSKTTGSSYEQYF.

This chain uses TRBV7-8 with TRBJ2-7; D uncertain. Trimming removed 0 bases at V and 4 bases at J, with 16 bases between. The germline gives CDR1 SGHVS, CDR2 FQNEAQ. This CDR3 has 16 residues. The CDR3: CASSLAPTLTSYEQYF. The DNA for the CDR3 is TGTGCCAGCAGCTTAGCGCCCACTTTAACTTCTTACGAGCAGTACTTC.

The chain's CDR3 is CSASQRLAGVSEQYF. CDR3 nucleotides: TGCAGTGCTAGTCAAAGACTAGCGGGGGTCTCCGAGCAGTACTTC. The chain uses TRBV20-1 and TRBJ2-7; TRBD2 agrees at 12 bases. V lost 3 bases to trimming and J lost 6 bases; unmatched junction nucleotides: 9. The CDR3 totals 15 residues. Germline V gene sequence: CDR1 DFQATT, CDR2 SNEGSKA (reference sequence).

This clone has just one count. V and J are TRBV7-9 and TRBJ2-5; maybe TRBD1 (6 bases). Germline CDR1 is SEHNR and CDR2 is FQNEAQ (reference sequence). Between the trimmed V and J ends, which lost 5 bases and 6 bases, there was a span of 16 bases. The CDR3 runs to 14 residues. The CDR3 loop reads CASSLDSPLQTQYF. The CDR3 DNA reads TGTGCCAGCAGCCTGGACAGTCCCTTGCAGACCCAGTACTTC.

V usage is TRBV2 and J usage is TRBJ1-4, with 10 bases fitting TRBD1. The ends lost 8 bases at V and 7 bases at J; junction bases unmatched: 7. The CDR3 has 14 residues. Germline-derived CDR1 and CDR2 are SNHLY and FYNNEI. The CDR3 DNA follows: TGTGCCAGCTTAAAAGGGACAGGGGTTGAAAAACTGTTTTTT. Translated, it gives CASLKGTGVEKLFF.

Turning to this clone: Relative to the germline gene, one junction end is altered; a read error may explain this. The gene calls are TRBV4-1 and TRBJ1-4; D perhaps matches TRBD1 (6 bases). Germline V CDR1 and CDR2: MGHRA, YSYEKL. The CDR3 is made up of 14 amino acids. The CDR3 here is CASSKEGGDEKLFF. CDR3 nucleotides: TGCGCCAGCAGCAAAGAAGGGGGAGATGAAAAACTGTTTTTT.

This clone was detected only a few times. The genes are TRBV6-5 and TRBJ1-5; D is unresolved. Trimming pared 7 bases from V and 4 bases from J, leaving 11 bases between. Germline assignment: CDR1 MNHEY and CDR2 SVGAGI. The CDR3 length is 13 residues. CDR3 sequence: CASTPGWNQPQHF. The CDR3 nucleotides are TGTGCCAGCACCCCCGGGTGGAATCAGCCCCAGCATTTT.

The V gene is TRBV11-1, the J gene TRBJ2-1, with 12 bases that match TRBD2. The V gene end was trimmed by 4 bases and the J gene end by 10 bases; junction bases not matched to a gene: 5. Germline loops: CDR1 SGHAT, CDR2 FQDESV (reference sequence). The CDR3 covers 14 residues. Here the CDR3 DNA reads TGTGCCAGCAGCTCTAGCGGGGGGGCAAGGGAGCAGTTCTTC. Its translation: CASSSSGGAREQFF.

The rearrangement links TRBV2 to TRBJ1-5; D gene uncertain. Germline V gives CDR1 SNHLY, CDR2 FYNNEI. The CDR3 loop spans 14 amino acids. V was clipped by 6 bases and J by 0 bases, with 9 bases between them. This chain's CDR3 is CASSDSNSNQPQHF. CDR3 in DNA: TGTGCCAGCAGCGATTCTAATAGCAATCAGCCCCAGCATTTT.

This sequence joins TRBV10-3 and TRBJ2-1, with TRBD2 matching over 11 bases. V was clipped by 6 bases and J by 5 bases; unmatched bases: 6. CDR1 ENHRY and CDR2 SYGVKD come from the germline V gene. This CDR3 has 15 residues. Written as DNA, the CDR3 is TGTGCCATCAGGACAACTAGCGGGGGAGACAATGAGCAGTTCTTC. It encodes CAIRTTSGGDNEQFF.

This chain uses TRBV7-3 with TRBJ2-3; 9 positions match TRBD2. There are 16 residues in the CDR3. V lost 1 base, J lost 5 bases, and 7 bases stayed unmatched. Germline values: CDR1 SGHTA, CDR2 FQGTGA. The CDR3 loop is CASSLNLAGSGDTQYF. Written as DNA, the CDR3 is TGTGCCAGCAGCTTAAATCTAGCGGGGAGTGGAGATACGCAGTATTTT.

V usage is TRBV7-2 and J usage is TRBJ1-5; no definite D call. This CDR3 is built from 13 residues. The germline V gene has CDR1 SGHTA and CDR2 FQGNSA. The V end was cut by 0 bases, the J end by 5 bases, with 5 bases between. The CDR3 reads CASSLALDQPQHF. CDR3 in DNA: TGTGCCAGCAGCTTAGCGCTAGATCAGCCCCAGCATTTT.

The V gene is TRBV19, the J gene TRBJ2-1; a possible D gene is TRBD1 (6 bases). Germline CDR1 is LNHDA and CDR2 is SQIVND (reference sequence). There are 15 residues in the CDR3. Trimming left V 10 bases short and J 8 bases short, with 24 bases between. The CDR3 DNA reads as TGTGCCACAAATCGTGTTGACAGGCCAGGAGATGAGCAGTTCTTC. Encoded protein: CATNRVDRPGDEQFF.

The rearrangement links TRBV3-1 (or the pseudogene TRBV3-2) to TRBJ2-7, with 7 nucleotides matching TRBD1. The CDR3 consists of 16 residues. The ends lost 1 base at V and 0 bases at J; junction bases unmatched: 6. Germline CDR1 is LGHDT and CDR2 is YNNKEL (reference sequence). As DNA, the CDR3 is TGTGCCAGCAGCCAAGTCGGTAAGGGGGCCTCCTACGAGCAGTACTTC. Amino acids: CASSQVGKGASYEQYF.

Here the CDR3 reads CASSLAAGASTEAFF. CDR3 nucleotides: TGTGCCAGCAGCTTGGCAGCGGGGGCTAGCACTGAAGCTTTCTTT. The chain has TRBV5-5 and TRBJ1-1; possible D gene TRBD1, 6 bases. The CDR3 runs to 15 residues. V was cut by 0 bases and J by 4 bases, with 13 bases left in between. The germline V gene has CDR1 SGHKS and CDR2 YYEKEE (reference sequence).

The chain has TRBV6-2 or TRBV6-3 and TRBJ2-7, with a tentative D call TRBD1 (6 bases). This CDR3 spans 17 amino acids. Per the germline V gene, CDR1 is MNHEY and CDR2 is SVGEGT. Trimming took off 2 bases at V and 0 bases at J, with 17 bases between the two ends. DNA for the CDR3: TGTGCCAGCAGTTACAGGTATTGGGACACAAGCTCCTACGAGCAGTACTTC. It codes for CASSYRYWDTSSYEQYF.